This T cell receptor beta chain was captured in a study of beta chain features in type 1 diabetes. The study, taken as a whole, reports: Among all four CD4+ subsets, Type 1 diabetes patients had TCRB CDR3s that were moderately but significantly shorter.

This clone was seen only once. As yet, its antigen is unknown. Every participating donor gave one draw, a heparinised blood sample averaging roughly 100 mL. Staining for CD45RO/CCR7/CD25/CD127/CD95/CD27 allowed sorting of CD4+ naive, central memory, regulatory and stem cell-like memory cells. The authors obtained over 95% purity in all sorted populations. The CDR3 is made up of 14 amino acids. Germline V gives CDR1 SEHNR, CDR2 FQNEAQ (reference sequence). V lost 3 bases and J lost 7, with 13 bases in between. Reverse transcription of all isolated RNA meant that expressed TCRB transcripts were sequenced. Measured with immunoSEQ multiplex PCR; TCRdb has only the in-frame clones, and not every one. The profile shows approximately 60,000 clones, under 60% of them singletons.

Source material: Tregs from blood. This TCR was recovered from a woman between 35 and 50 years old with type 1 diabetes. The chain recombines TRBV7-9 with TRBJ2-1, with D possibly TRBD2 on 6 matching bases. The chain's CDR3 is CASSLSGTRNEQFF. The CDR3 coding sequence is TGTGCCAGCAGCTTGTCCGGGACTCGAAATGAGCAGTTCTTC.